The entry below describes one TCR beta chain. Its antigen is not identified. Trimming shortened V by 6 bases and J by 0 bases, and 18 bases separated the two germline ends. Germline V lookup: CDR1 MDHEN, CDR2 SYDVKM. The CDR3 is made up of 18 amino acids. This entry is derived from a study of shared clonotypes between healthy human individuals. In the study overall: Each donor had three CD4 naive, three CD4 memory, two CD8 naive and one CD8 memory plate. The study, taken as a whole, reports: For naive CD4 cells, around 5.1% of clonotypes were shared across a handful of donors.

The study ran the assay at deep level. The protocol was immunoSEQ multiplex PCR, while the TCRdb copy is restricted to in-frame clones and leaves out a portion. The repertoire includes about a million clones, 60% to 85% of them detected once, and about 0.89% sits in the top ten. The sample taken for sequencing was memory CD4+ T cells from PBMCs. The sample's subset: CD45RA-negative fraction. This rearrangement joins TRBV28 to TRBJ2-6, with a tentative D call TRBD1 (5 bases). This receptor was obtained from a man younger than 30 in good health. Some clones in this sample may be carry-over from other donors' samples. The CDR3 nucleotides read TGTGCCAGCAGCCCCCTGCAGGGTGGGAACTCTGGGGCCAACGTCCTGACTTTC. It is translated as CASSPLQGGNSGANVLTF.